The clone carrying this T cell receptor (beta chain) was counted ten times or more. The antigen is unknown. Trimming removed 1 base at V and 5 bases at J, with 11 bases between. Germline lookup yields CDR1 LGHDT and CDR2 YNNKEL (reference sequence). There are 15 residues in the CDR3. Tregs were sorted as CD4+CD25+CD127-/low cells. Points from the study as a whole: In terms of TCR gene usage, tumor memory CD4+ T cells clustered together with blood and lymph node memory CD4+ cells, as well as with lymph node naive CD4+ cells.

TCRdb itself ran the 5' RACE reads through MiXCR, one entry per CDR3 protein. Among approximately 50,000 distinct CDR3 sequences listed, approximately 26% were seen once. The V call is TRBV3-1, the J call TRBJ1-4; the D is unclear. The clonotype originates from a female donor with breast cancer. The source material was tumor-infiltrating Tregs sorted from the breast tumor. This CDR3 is CASSQGGGLNEKLFF. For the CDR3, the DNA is TGTGCCAGCAGCCAAGGCGGTGGATTGAATGAAAAACTGTTTTTT.